Below are 32 T cell receptor beta chains sequenced from a single sample in a study of tumor-infiltrating lymphocytes in oesophageal squamous cell carcinoma. TCRdb reprocessed the PCR reads via MiXCR and lists one record per CDR3 protein. The repertoire holds approximately 15,000 distinct CDR3 sequences, with around 48% as singletons. Input material: esophageal tumor tissue. Receptor source: a male donor with esophageal squamous cell carcinoma.

On this clonotype: An end of the junction does not agree with germline; a read error may underlie this. This chain connects TRBV11-2 to TRBJ2-4; D may correspond to TRBD1 or TRBD2 (5 bases each). The CDR3 runs 15 residues. CDR1 and CDR2 from the germline V gene are SGHAT and FQNNGV. In nucleotides, the CDR3 is TGTGCCAGCAGCTTACGGTATGGGGGTAATTCACCCCTCCACTTC. Its protein product is CASSLRYGGNSPLHF.

This CDR3 reads CASSLTGQGGYEQYF. CDR3 coding DNA: TGTGCCAGCAGCTTAACGGGACAGGGAGGTTACGAGCAGTACTTC. The chain carries TRBV7-3 and TRBJ2-5; 9 bases map to TRBD1. The J call may be incorrect, as the DNA end agrees better with TRBJ2-7. Germline V gene sequence: CDR1 SGHTA, CDR2 FQGTGA. There are 15 residues in the CDR3.

A few counts support this clonotype. The chain is built from TRBV27 and TRBJ2-1; D is possibly TRBD1 or TRBD2 (5 bases each). CDR1 and CDR2 from the germline V gene are MNHEY and SMNVEV (reference sequence). The CDR3 runs to 15 residues. V was trimmed by 5 bases and J by 8 bases, leaving 19 bases between them. In nucleotides, the CDR3 is TGTGCCAGCAGTCCACAACTTTCCGGGGCGGATGAGCAGTTCTTC. The encoded protein is CASSPQLSGADEQFF.

Worth noting for this clonotype: This CDR3 is missing its conserved last phenylalanine or tryptophan, likely due to a read error. The DNA is omitted, as the CDR3 cannot be located on it reliably, and the CDR3 follows TCRdb's listing. This chain uses TRBV6-2 or TRBV6-3 with TRBJ2-7; TRBD1 was called by the table and not checked on the DNA. Germline V lookup: CDR1 MNHEY, CDR2 SVGEGT. The CDR3 is 16 residues long, ends included. CDR3 sequence: CASSFGGLSYEQYFGS.

This clonotype was observed at least ten times. The V and J genes are TRBV12-3 or TRBV12-4 and TRBJ1-4; D remains ambiguous. The CDR3 runs 15 residues. V lost 3 bases and J 0 bases, leaving 8 bases between the germline ends. The CDR3 loop reads CASSLGGSTNEKLFF. Written as DNA, the CDR3 is TGTGCCAGCAGTTTGGGAGGCTCAACTAATGAAAAACTGTTTTTT.

The chain employs TRBV7-9 and TRBJ2-2; 7 bases are a match to TRBD1. This CDR3 has 14 amino acids. J was trimmed by 6 bases and V by 4 bases; bases with no gene match: 5. Germline V lookup: CDR1 SEHNR, CDR2 FQNEAQ (reference sequence). CDR3 coding DNA: TGTGCCAGCAGCTCAAGACAGGGTTCCGGGGAGCTGTTTTTT. As protein: CASSSRQGSGELFF.

By its share, this clonotype is large. The J gene is TRBJ2-1, the V gene TRBV7-9; TRBD2 matches at 14 bases. Germline V lookup: CDR1 SEHNR, CDR2 FQNEAQ (reference sequence). V lost 5 bases to trimming and J lost 9 bases; unmatched junction nucleotides: 9. This CDR3 has 16 residues. The CDR3 loop is CASSPRTSGRNVEQFF. Written as DNA, the CDR3 is TGTGCCAGCAGCCCGCGGACTAGCGGGAGGAATGTTGAGCAGTTCTTC.

The rearrangement links TRBV7-3 to TRBJ2-5, with D perhaps TRBD1 (5 bases). The CDR3 consists of 14 residues. V lost 5 bases and J 11 bases, leaving 21 bases between the germline ends. Per the germline V gene, CDR1 is SGHTA and CDR2 is FQGTGA. CDR3 protein: CASSQGQSTDTQYF. DNA for the CDR3: TGTGCCAGCAGCCAGGGCCAGAGCACAGATACGCAGTACTTC.

This clonotype occurred a few times. The V and J genes are TRBV12-3 or TRBV12-4 and TRBJ2-1; TRBD1 or TRBD2 may be the D gene (6 bases each). The J call may be mistaken, given a closer DNA end match to TRBJ2-7. This CDR3 spans 15 amino acids. The CDR3 DNA follows: TGTGCCAGCAGTTTATTCCGGGGGCGAAGCTACGAGCAGTACTTC. Protein sequence: CASSLFRGRSYEQYF.

The chain is built from TRBV11-2 and TRBJ2-7; 8 bases are shared with TRBD1. Germline V lookup: CDR1 SGHAT, CDR2 FQNNGV. The CDR3 loop spans 15 amino acids. Trimming cost V 6 bases and J 3 bases; bases outside gene matches: 10. The CDR3 bases are TGTGCCAGCAGTCCAGGACAGGGAATGCACTACGAGCAGTACTTC. It yields the protein CASSPGQGMHYEQYF.

This clonotype was detected only a few times. Sequence at one end of the junction differs from germline and may be a read error. The chain couples TRBV7-7 to TRBJ2-5; TRBD1 matches at 10 bases. The V gene's germline CDR1 is SSHAT and CDR2 FNYEAQ (reference sequence). The CDR3 loop spans 15 amino acids. CDR3 protein: CASSLGDRGWETQYF. For the CDR3, the DNA is TGTGCTAGCAGCTTAGGGGACAGGGGTTGGGAGACCCAGTACTTC.

By frequency in the sample, this clonotype is medium-sized. A much larger clone differs from this one at a single base, so this may be a read error. The V gene is TRBV27, the J gene TRBJ2-1; D might be TRBD1 or TRBD2, each matching 5 bases. The DNA matches TRBJ2-7 better at its end, which makes the J call doubtful. This CDR3 region has 14 residues. Germline lookup yields CDR1 MNHEY and CDR2 SMNVEV (reference sequence). The CDR3 nucleotides are TGTGCCAGCAGCCGTAGGGGAGCTGACAATGAGCAGTACTTC. This codes for CASSRRGADNEQYF.

Comment on this clonotype: The final CDR3 position lacks the conserved phenylalanine or tryptophan, pointing to a likely read error. It is unclear where the CDR3 begins or ends on the DNA, so no DNA is shown, and the CDR3 is as TCRdb lists it. The chain couples TRBV5-1 to TRBJ2-7; the table assigns TRBD1, which was not confirmed against the DNA. The CDR3 is 20 amino acids in total, end residues counted. Looked up from germline, CDR1 is SGHRS and CDR2 is YFSETQ. The CDR3 sequence: CASSFSGTGGARRYGYTFGS.

The chain uses TRBV7-6 and TRBJ2-5; 10 bases are shared with TRBD2. The better agreement between TRBJ2-1 and the DNA end casts doubt on the J call. Germline-derived CDR1 and CDR2 are SGHVS and FNYEAQ. The CDR3 loop spans 17 amino acids. CDR3 loop: CASSLARVAGGGNEQFF. CDR3 in DNA: TGTGCCAGCAGCTTAGCAAGGGTAGCGGGAGGTGGCAATGAGCAGTTCTTC.

This clonotype appeared a few times. The rearrangement uses TRBV7-2 and TRBJ2-7, with D unclear. This CDR3 spans 12 amino acids. Germline V CDR1 and CDR2: SGHTA, FQGNSA. Deletions cut 5 bases from V and 0 bases from J, with 5 bases between. The chain's CDR3 is CASSQNSYEQYF. The CDR3 DNA reads as TGTGCCAGCAGCCAGAACTCCTACGAGCAGTACTTC.

The chain combines TRBV6-2 or TRBV6-3 with TRBJ2-1, with D possibly matching TRBD2 (5 bases). V lost 0 bases and J 3 bases, leaving 9 bases between the germline ends. Looked up from germline, CDR1 is MNHEY and CDR2 is SVGEGT. This CDR3 has 15 amino acids. CDR3: CASSYSTGLYNEQFF. Written as DNA, the CDR3 is TGTGCCAGCAGTTACTCGACCGGACTCTACAATGAGCAGTTCTTC.

In the case of this clonotype: The conserved final phenylalanine or tryptophan is absent from the CDR3, which likely points to a read error. The DNA is left out, because the CDR3 cannot be placed on it with certainty; the CDR3 is given as TCRdb lists it. This rearrangement joins TRBV7-2 to TRBJ2-5; no check of the table's D call, TRBD1, against the DNA was made. A total of 19 residues make up the CDR3, ends included. CDR1 is SGHTA, CDR2 FQGNSA, per germline. CDR3 residues: CASSFRAGRGRSYEQYFGA.

This chain joins TRBV11-2 and TRBJ1-4, with 11 positions matching TRBD1. Germline V gene data show CDR1 as SGHAT and CDR2 as FQNNGV. The V segment lost 1 base and the J segment 7 bases; nucleotides outside the gene matches: 5. The CDR3 runs to 16 residues. Written as DNA, the CDR3 is TGTGCCAGCAGCTTAGGGACAGGGGGCGCGGGTGAAAAACTGTTTTTT. It codes for CASSLGTGGAGEKLFF.

As for this clonotype: Likely a read error: the CDR3 ends without its conserved phenylalanine or tryptophan. The chain couples TRBV12-3 or TRBV12-4 to TRBJ2-4, with TRBD1 identical over 8 bases. Losses at the gene ends were 6 bases for V and 7 bases for J; bases not matched to a gene: 14. The CDR3 runs to 16 residues. In DNA form, the CDR3 reads TGTGCCAGCAGCCGGACAGGGTCAACTTCGGGTAACATTCAGTACTTA. As protein: CASSRTGSTSGNIQYL.

The chain carries TRBV11-2 and TRBJ2-7, with 11 bases matching TRBD2. The J call may be in error: the DNA end matches TRBJ2-1 better. CDR3 length: 16 residues. The V gene's germline CDR1 is SGHAT and CDR2 FQNNGV. The CDR3 DNA sequence: TGTGCCAGCAGCTTATCCCCACTAGCGGGAGAGGGTGAGCAGTTCTTC. Its protein is CASSLSPLAGEGEQFF.

In its sample, this clonotype was seen once. The chain carries TRBV19 and TRBJ2-5; D is perhaps TRBD2 (6 bases). The V end lost 6 bases, the J end lost 2 bases, and 13 bases lay between the germline ends. The CDR3 extends over 14 amino acids. CDR1 is LNHDA and CDR2 is SQIVND in the germline V gene (reference sequence). DNA of the CDR3: TGTGCCAGTAGCCGAATAGGACTACAAGAGACCCAGTACTTC. Translated, it gives CASSRIGLQETQYF. The full variable domain, rest sourced from reference TRBV19 and TRBJ2-5, is DGGITQSPKYLFRKEGQNVTLSCEQNLNHDAMYWYRQDPGQGLRLIYYSQIVNDFQKGDIAEGYSVSREKKESFPLTVTSAQKNPTAFYLCASSRIGLQETQYFGPGTRLLVL.

This chain connects TRBV7-4 to TRBJ2-5, with 9 bases that match TRBD2. TRBJ2-1 matches the DNA end more closely, so the J call is doubtful. Germline values: CDR1 SGHVT, CDR2 SQSDAQ. The CDR3 loop spans 17 amino acids. This chain's CDR3 is CASSPAASGMICNEQFF. The DNA for the CDR3 is TGTGCCAGCAGCCCAGCAGCTAGCGGGATGATATGCAATGAGCAGTTCTTC.

CDR3 in DNA: TGTGCCAGCAGCCTGGGGACAGCGGACACAGATACGCAGTATTTT. As protein: CASSLGTADTDTQYF. This chain links TRBV7-3 with TRBJ2-3; TRBD1 agrees at 7 bases. Germline trimming cut 5 bases from V and 2 bases from J; bases unmatched to any gene: 7. The CDR3 runs 15 residues. Germline values: CDR1 SGHTA, CDR2 FQGTGA.

This clonotype was seen ten or more times. The chain is built from TRBV18 and TRBJ1-2; D ambiguous. The V and J ends lost 2 bases and 5 bases respectively, with 15 bases between them. Per germline, CDR1 KGHSH and CDR2 LQKENI. The CDR3 is 15 residues long. The CDR3 nucleotides are TGTGCCAGCTCACCAACACGGGAATATGGGTATGGCTACACCTTC. Translating gives CASSPTREYGYGYTF.

V usage is TRBV7-3 and J usage is TRBJ2-1; no definite D call. The CDR3 has 13 residues. Trimming pared 5 bases from V and 3 bases from J, leaving 8 bases between. From germline, CDR1 is SGHTA and CDR2 FQGTGA. The CDR3 DNA reads as TGTGCCAGCAGCCACGACTTCTACAATGAGCAGTTCTTC. Its translation is CASSHDFYNEQFF.

This sequence joins TRBV7-3 and TRBJ2-1; D perhaps matches TRBD2 (7 bases). Germline values: CDR1 SGHTA, CDR2 FQGTGA. With 2 bases removed from V and 5 bases from J, the gap between germline ends came to 13 bases. CDR3 length equals 15 residues. The DNA for the CDR3 is TGTGCCAGCAGCTTAGCGGCGGGGGCCCACAATGAGCAGTTCTTC. This translates into CASSLAAGAHNEQFF.

DNA for the CDR3: TGTGCCAGCAGCTCTCCCAACTCGAGGGGACATTTCGCAGATACGCAGTATTTT. Translating it yields CASSSPNSRGHFADTQYF. The V and J genes are TRBV7-3 and TRBJ2-3, with a possible D match to TRBD1 (6 bases). Per germline, CDR1 SGHTA and CDR2 FQGTGA. V lost 4 bases to trimming and J lost 4 bases, with 24 bases between them. CDR3 length equals 18 residues.

Within the sample, this clonotype is medium-sized. V gene TRBV10-2 combines with J gene TRBJ1-1; D uncertain. The CDR3 runs 14 residues. Trimming stripped 6 bases from V and 0 bases from J, with 11 bases between. Germline CDR1 is WSHSY and CDR2 is SAAADI. The chain's CDR3 is CASRAQLMNTEAFF. CDR3 nucleotides: TGCGCCAGCAGGGCACAGCTTATGAACACTGAAGCTTTCTTT.

The chain is built from TRBV4-1 and TRBJ2-7; D is undetermined. The CDR3 runs to 15 residues. V lost 3 bases, J lost 4 bases, and 16 bases lay in between. Germline V gene sequence: CDR1 MGHRA, CDR2 YSYEKL. The CDR3 sequence is CASSQSLESPYEQYF. CDR3 sequence (DNA): TGCGCCAGCAGCCAGTCGTTGGAGTCCCCTTACGAGCAGTACTTC.

This chain connects TRBV7-3 to TRBJ1-2, with 8 bases fitting TRBD1. V trimming: 5 bases; J trimming: 1 base; junction bases outside the gene matches: 3. Germline lookup yields CDR1 SGHTA and CDR2 FQGTGA. This CDR3 comprises 14 residues. CDR3 DNA: TGTGCCAGCAGCGCGACAGGGGATAACTATGGCTACACCTTC. Protein sequence: CASSATGDNYGYTF.

This clonotype was detected a few times. The chain couples TRBV11-2 to TRBJ2-2; tentatively, D is TRBD1 (5 bases). Trimming took off 5 bases at V and 3 bases at J, with 10 bases between the two ends. This CDR3 is 14 amino acids long. Germline CDR1 SGHAT, CDR2 FQNNGV. CDR3 sequence: CASSVQGYTGELFF. For the CDR3, the DNA is TGTGCCAGCAGCGTGCAGGGTTACACCGGGGAGCTGTTTTTT.

This clonotype is judged medium-sized. The chain uses TRBV5-8 and TRBJ2-5; no clear D gene. Germline CDR1 and CDR2: SGHTS and YDEGEE. This CDR3 region has 13 residues. V was cut by 0 bases and J by 2 bases, with 5 bases left in between. CDR3 nucleotides: TGTGCCAGCAGCTTGGCCAGTCAAGAGACCCAGTACTTC. This encodes CASSLASQETQYF.